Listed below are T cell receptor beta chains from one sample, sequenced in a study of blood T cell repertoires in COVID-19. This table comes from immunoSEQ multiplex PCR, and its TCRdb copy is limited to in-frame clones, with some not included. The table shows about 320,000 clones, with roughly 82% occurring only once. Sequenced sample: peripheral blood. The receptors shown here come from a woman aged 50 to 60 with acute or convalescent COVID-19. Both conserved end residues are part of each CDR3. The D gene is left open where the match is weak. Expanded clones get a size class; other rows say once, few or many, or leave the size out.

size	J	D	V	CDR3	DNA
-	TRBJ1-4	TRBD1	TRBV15	CATSWGQGLGEKLFF	TGTGCCACCAGCTGGGGACAGGGGTTAGGCGAAAAACTGTTTTTT
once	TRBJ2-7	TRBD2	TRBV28	CAISGRRSYEQYF	TGTGCCATCAGCGGGAGAAGGTCCTACGAGCAGTACTTC
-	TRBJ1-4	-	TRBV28	CASSLSGILTNEKLFF	TGTGCCAGCAGTTTATCCGGGATTTTGACTAATGAAAAACTGTTTTTT
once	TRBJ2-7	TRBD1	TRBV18	CASSPPRQGSYEQYF	TGTGCCAGCTCACCACCCCGACAGGGCTCCTACGAGCAGTACTTC
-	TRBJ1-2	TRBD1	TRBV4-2	CASSQVEGATDYGYTF	TGTGCCAGCAGCCAAGTCGAGGGGGCGACGGACTATGGCTACACCTTC
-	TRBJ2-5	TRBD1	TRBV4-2	CASGTGRETQYF	TGTGCCAGTGGGACAGGGAGAGAGACCCAGTACTTC
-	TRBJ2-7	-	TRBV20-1	CSATVYEQYF	TGCAGTGCTACGGTATACGAGCAGTACTTC
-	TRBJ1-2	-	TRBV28	CASRYTGPLNYGYTF	TGTGCCAGCAGATATACAGGGCCCCTTAACTATGGCTACACCTTC
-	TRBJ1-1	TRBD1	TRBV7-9	CASSPPRQGNTEAFF	TGTGCCAGCAGCCCCCCCCGACAGGGCAACACTGAAGCTTTCTTT
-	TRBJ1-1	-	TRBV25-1	CASSEAGNTEAFF	TGTGCCAGCAGTGAAGCGGGAAACACTGAAGCTTTCTTT
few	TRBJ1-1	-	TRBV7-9	CASSFPNTEAFF	TGTGCCAGCAGCTTTCCTAACACTGAAGCTTTCTTT
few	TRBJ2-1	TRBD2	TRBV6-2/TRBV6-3	CASSSLAAEYNEQFF	TGTGCCAGCAGCAGCCTAGCGGCAGAATACAATGAGCAGTTCTTC
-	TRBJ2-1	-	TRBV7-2	CASSLGRARWFF	TGTGCCAGCAGCTTAGGCAGGGCTCGATGGTTCTTC
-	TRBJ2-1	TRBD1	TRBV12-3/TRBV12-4	CASVDRGGEQFF	TGTGCCAGCGTGGACAGGGGAGGAGAGCAGTTCTTC
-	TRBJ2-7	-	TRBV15	CATSRGDGSSYEQYF	TGTGCCACCAGCAGAGGAGACGGGAGCTCCTACGAGCAGTACTTC